This T cell receptor beta chain was recovered during a study of Graves' ophthalmopathy and Graves' hyperthyroidism. Investigators amplified TCR beta CDR3 regions from RNA transcripts. Second-round multiplex PCR followed a first-round RT-PCR using HTBI primers. TCRdb called the multiplex PCR reads again in MiXCR, with one record for every CDR3 protein. The sample holds 240,000 or so distinct CDR3 sequences; 45% are singletons and the top ten take roughly half. This clonotype was counted ten times or more. Other autoimmune diseases, uncontrolled infections, pregnancy or lactation ruled patients out of participation. The germline gives CDR1 MNHEY, CDR2 SVGAGI. V lost 10 bases to trimming and J lost 6 bases, with 18 bases between them. The CDR3 covers 14 residues.

The clonotype comes from an adult man with Graves' ophthalmopathy. Source material: peripheral blood. J is TRBJ1-4 and V is TRBV6-5, with D maybe TRBD1 (5 bases). The DNA of the CDR3 is TGTGCCACCCGGAACAATGGGGGTGATGAAAAACTGTTTTTT. As protein: CATRNNGGDEKLFF.